Shown below are 12 T cell receptor beta chains from a single sample sequenced in a study of blood T cell repertoires in COVID-19. Clones were sequenced by immunoSEQ multiplex PCR, and TCRdb holds only the in-frame ones, with some missing. The table has more than 200,000 clones, around 92% seen once. The sequencing input was PBMCs or T cells enriched from blood (not recorded which). The source of these receptors is a woman in her thirties with acute COVID-19.

J is TRBJ2-1 and V is TRBV10-1, with 8 bases aligning to TRBD2. The CDR3 is 15 residues long. Looked up from germline, CDR1 is WNHNN and CDR2 is SYGVQD (reference sequence). V lost 2 bases, J lost 6 bases, and 6 bases stayed unmatched. CDR3 sequence (DNA): TGCGCCAGCAGTGAGGAGGGACTAGGTCTCAATGAGCAGTTCTTC. Translated, it gives CASSEEGLGLNEQFF.

V and J are TRBV5-1 and TRBJ1-4; a possible D gene is TRBD1 (6 bases). The CDR3 has 16 amino acids. In germline, CDR1 is SGHRS, CDR2 YFSETQ. V lost 3 bases and J 4 bases, leaving 16 bases between the germline ends. In DNA form, the CDR3 reads TGCGCCAGCAGCTCCACCCCGGACAGCCTTAATGAAAAACTGTTTTTT. It is translated as CASSSTPDSLNEKLFF.

The V gene is TRBV9, the J gene TRBJ2-1, with TRBD2 matching over 8 bases. Germline trimming cut 3 bases from V and 8 bases from J; bases unmatched to any gene: 10. Germline lookup yields CDR1 SGDLS and CDR2 YYNGEE. This CDR3 is 15 amino acids long. The CDR3 loop reads CASSASGGSPHEQFF. CDR3 in DNA: TGTGCCAGCAGCGCAAGCGGGGGATCTCCCCATGAGCAGTTCTTC.

This chain connects TRBV7-2 to TRBJ1-3; D uncertain. The CDR3 covers 16 residues. Germline values: CDR1 SGHTA, CDR2 FQGNSA. V lost 5 bases to trimming and J lost 0 bases, with 14 bases between them. This chain's CDR3 is CASSPESPASGNTIYF. The CDR3 DNA is TGTGCCAGCAGCCCGGAGTCCCCCGCCTCTGGAAACACCATATATTTT.

The chain links TRBV5-1 to TRBJ1-1; weak D call: TRBD1 (6 bases). V shed 4 bases and J shed 1 base, with 11 bases lying between them. Germline-derived CDR1 and CDR2 are SGHRS and YFSETQ. The CDR3 has 14 amino acids. The CDR3 is CASSLGTQNTEAFF. The DNA for the CDR3 is TGCGCCAGCAGCCTCGGGACACAGAACACTGAAGCTTTCTTT.

This chain links TRBV29-1 with TRBJ2-5, with D hard to call. The CDR3 is 13 residues long. Trimming took 4 bases from V and 2 from J, leaving 11 bases between them. Germline-derived CDR1 and CDR2 are SQVTM and ANQGSEA. Written as DNA, the CDR3 is TGCAGCGTTGCCGGGTTTGGGCAAGAGACCCAGTACTTC. Translating gives CSVAGFGQETQYF.

J is TRBJ1-2 and V is TRBV15, with 8 nucleotides matching TRBD1. The CDR3 runs to 13 residues. Looked up from germline, CDR1 is LNHNV and CDR2 is YYDKDF (reference sequence). J lost 6 bases, V lost 3 bases, and 3 bases had no gene match. The CDR3 protein is CATSRATGDGYTF. The CDR3 DNA sequence: TGTGCCACCAGCAGGGCGACAGGGGATGGCTACACCTTC.

The genes are TRBV27 and TRBJ1-1; TRBD1 matches 8 bases. Germline V lookup: CDR1 MNHEY, CDR2 SMNVEV (reference sequence). This CDR3 contains 14 residues. After removal of 5 bases from V and 1 base from J, the junction contained 3 bases not matched to a gene. Here the CDR3 DNA reads TGTGCCAGCAGTGGGACAGGTTGGAACACTGAAGCTTTCTTT. The encoded protein is CASSGTGWNTEAFF.

The chain has TRBV7-2 and TRBJ2-2; D is possibly TRBD1 (5 bases). This CDR3 region has 15 residues. V was clipped by 4 bases and J by 2 bases, with 11 bases between them. Germline V CDR1 and CDR2: SGHTA, FQGNSA. The CDR3 region is CASSSRQTNTGELFF. CDR3 DNA sequence: TGTGCCAGCAGCTCCCGACAGACCAACACCGGGGAGCTGTTTTTT.

The chain uses TRBV18 and TRBJ2-2; the match to TRBD2 covers 10 bases. The V and J ends lost 0 bases and 4 bases, in that order; junction bases with no gene match: 5. This CDR3 has 17 amino acids. CDR1 is KGHSH and CDR2 is LQKENI in the germline V gene. The CDR3 DNA sequence: TGTGCCAGCTCACCACCGGGACTAGCGACGTTCACCGGGGAGCTGTTTTTT. Protein product: CASSPPGLATFTGELFF.

The chain uses TRBV11-2 and TRBJ1-2; 10 positions agree with TRBD1. The CDR3 is 14 residues long. The germline CDR1 and CDR2 sequences are SGHAT and FQNNGV. The V and J ends lost 5 bases and 4 bases, in that order; junction bases with no gene match: 4. CDR3 in amino acids: CASSTGQGSYGYTF. CDR3 DNA sequence: TGTGCCAGCAGCACGGGACAGGGGAGCTATGGCTACACCTTC.

The chain couples TRBV9 to TRBJ1-1; 7 bases fit TRBD1. Germline V lookup: CDR1 SGDLS, CDR2 YYNGEE. J gave up 2 bases and V 4 bases, and 8 bases lay outside the gene matches. The CDR3 runs to 15 residues. This CDR3 is CASSRRQGQNTEAFF. DNA for the CDR3: TGTGCCAGCAGCCGCAGACAGGGACAAAACACTGAAGCTTTCTTT. Combining the CDR3 with reference TRBV9 and TRBJ1-1 gives the whole variable domain DSGVTQTPKHLITATGQRVTLRCSPRSGDLSVYWYQQSLDQGLQFLIQYYNGEERAKGNILERFSAQQFPDLHSELNLSSLELGDSALYFCASSRRQGQNTEAFFGQGTRLTVV.